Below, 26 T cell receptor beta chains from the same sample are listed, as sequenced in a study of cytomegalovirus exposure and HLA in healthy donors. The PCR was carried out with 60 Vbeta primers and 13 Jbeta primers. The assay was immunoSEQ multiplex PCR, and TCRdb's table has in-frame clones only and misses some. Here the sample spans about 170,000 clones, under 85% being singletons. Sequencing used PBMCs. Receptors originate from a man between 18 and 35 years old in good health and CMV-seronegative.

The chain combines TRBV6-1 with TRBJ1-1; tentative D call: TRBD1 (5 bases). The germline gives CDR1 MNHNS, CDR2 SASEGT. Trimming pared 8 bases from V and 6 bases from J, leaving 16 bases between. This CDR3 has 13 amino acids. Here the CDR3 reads CASAITGGAEAFF. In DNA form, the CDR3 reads TGTGCCAGCGCGATTACAGGAGGGGCTGAAGCTTTCTTT.

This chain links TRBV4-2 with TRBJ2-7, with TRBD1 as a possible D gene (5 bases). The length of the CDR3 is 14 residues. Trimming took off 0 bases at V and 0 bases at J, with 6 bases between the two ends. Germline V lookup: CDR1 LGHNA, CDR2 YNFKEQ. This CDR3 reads CASSQEDNSYEQYF. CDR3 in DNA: TGTGCCAGCAGCCAAGAGGACAACTCCTACGAGCAGTACTTC.

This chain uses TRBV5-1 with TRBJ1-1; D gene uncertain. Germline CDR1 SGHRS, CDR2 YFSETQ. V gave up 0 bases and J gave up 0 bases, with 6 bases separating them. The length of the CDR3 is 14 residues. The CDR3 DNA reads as TGCGCCAGCAGCTTGGCACAGCTGAACACTGAAGCTTTCTTT. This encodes CASSLAQLNTEAFF.

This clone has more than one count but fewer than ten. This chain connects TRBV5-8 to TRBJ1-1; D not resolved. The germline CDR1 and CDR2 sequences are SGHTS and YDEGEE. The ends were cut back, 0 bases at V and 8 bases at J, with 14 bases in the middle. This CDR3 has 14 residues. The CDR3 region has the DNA TGTGCCAGCAGCTTGGCCCCCTATGTCGGGGAAGCTTTCTTT. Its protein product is CASSLAPYVGEAFF.

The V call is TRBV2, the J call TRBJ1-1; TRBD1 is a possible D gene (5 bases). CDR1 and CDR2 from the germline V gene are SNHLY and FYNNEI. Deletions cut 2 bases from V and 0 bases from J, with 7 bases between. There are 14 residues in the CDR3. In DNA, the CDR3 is TGTGCCAGCAGTGAAACAGGTATGAACACTGAAGCTTTCTTT. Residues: CASSETGMNTEAFF.

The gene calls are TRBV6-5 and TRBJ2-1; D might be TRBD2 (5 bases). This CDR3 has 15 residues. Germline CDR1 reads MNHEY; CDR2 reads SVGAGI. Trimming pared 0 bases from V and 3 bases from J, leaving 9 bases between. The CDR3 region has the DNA TGTGCCAGCAGTTACTCCGGGATGTTCTACAATGAGCAGTTCTTC. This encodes CASSYSGMFYNEQFF.

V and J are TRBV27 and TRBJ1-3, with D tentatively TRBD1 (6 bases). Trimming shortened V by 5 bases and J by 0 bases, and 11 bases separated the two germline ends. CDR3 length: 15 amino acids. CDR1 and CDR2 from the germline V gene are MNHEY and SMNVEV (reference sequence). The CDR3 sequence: CASSETGGSGNTIYF. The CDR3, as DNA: TGTGCCAGCAGTGAGACAGGTGGCTCTGGAAACACCATATATTTT.

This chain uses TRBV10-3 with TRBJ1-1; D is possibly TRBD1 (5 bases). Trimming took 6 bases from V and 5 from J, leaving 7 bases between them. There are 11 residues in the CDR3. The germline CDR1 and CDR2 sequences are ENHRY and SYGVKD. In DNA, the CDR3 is TGTGCCATCAGCGACAGTACTGAAGCTTTCTTT. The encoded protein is CAISDSTEAFF.

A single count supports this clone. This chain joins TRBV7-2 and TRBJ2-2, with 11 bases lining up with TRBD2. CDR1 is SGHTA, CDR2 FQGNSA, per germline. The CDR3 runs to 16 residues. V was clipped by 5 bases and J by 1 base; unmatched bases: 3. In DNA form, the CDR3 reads TGTGCCAGCAGCCTAGGACTAGCGGGGAACACCGGGGAGCTGTTTTTT. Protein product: CASSLGLAGNTGELFF.

The DNA for the CDR3 is TGTGCCAGCTCACCCAGGGAGGGAACTGAAGCTTTCTTT. It is translated as CASSPREGTEAFF. The chain couples TRBV18 to TRBJ1-1; tentatively, D is TRBD1 (5 bases). Trimming took 3 bases from V and 5 from J, leaving 10 bases between them. This CDR3 region has 13 residues. The germline V gene encodes CDR1 KGHSH and CDR2 LQKENI.

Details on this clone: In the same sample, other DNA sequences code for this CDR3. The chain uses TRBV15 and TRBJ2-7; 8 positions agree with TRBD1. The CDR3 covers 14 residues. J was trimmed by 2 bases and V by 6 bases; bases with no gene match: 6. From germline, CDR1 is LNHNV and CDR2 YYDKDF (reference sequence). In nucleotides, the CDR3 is TGTGCCACCAGTCTAAGACAGGGGACCTACGAGCAGTACTTC. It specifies CATSLRQGTYEQYF.

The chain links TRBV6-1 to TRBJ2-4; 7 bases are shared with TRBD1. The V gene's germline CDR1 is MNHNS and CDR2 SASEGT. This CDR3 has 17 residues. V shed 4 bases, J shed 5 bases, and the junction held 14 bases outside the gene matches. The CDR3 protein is CASSATHRGGGENIQYF. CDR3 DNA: TGTGCCAGCAGTGCGACTCACAGGGGCGGTGGGGAAAACATTCAGTACTTC.

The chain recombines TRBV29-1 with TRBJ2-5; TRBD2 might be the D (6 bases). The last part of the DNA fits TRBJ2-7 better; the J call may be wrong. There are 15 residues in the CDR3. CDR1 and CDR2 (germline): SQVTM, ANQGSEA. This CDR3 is CSVVSSFGGKSEQYF. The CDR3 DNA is TGCAGCGTCGTCTCAAGCTTTGGGGGGAAAAGCGAGCAGTACTTC.

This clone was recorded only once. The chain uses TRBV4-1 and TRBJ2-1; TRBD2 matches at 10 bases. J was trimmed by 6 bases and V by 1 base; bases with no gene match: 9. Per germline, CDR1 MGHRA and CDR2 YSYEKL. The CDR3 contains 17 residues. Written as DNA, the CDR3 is TGCGCCAGCAGCCAAGGAGGGAGCGGGGGGGCCGGCAATGAGCAGTTCTTC. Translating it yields CASSQGGSGGAGNEQFF.

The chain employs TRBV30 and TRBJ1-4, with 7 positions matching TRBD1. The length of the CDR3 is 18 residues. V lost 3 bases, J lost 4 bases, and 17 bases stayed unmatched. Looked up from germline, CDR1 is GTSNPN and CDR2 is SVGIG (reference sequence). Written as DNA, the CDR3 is TGTGCCTGGAGCTCGGCTAGGACAGGACCATCAAATAATGAAAAACTGTTTTTT. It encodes CAWSSARTGPSNNEKLFF.

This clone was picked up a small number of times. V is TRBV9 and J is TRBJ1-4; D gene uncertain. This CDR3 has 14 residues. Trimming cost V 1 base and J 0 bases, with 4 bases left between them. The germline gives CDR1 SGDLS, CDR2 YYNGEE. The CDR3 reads CASSVLSTNEKLFF. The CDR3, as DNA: TGTGCCAGCAGCGTATTATCAACTAATGAAAAACTGTTTTTT.

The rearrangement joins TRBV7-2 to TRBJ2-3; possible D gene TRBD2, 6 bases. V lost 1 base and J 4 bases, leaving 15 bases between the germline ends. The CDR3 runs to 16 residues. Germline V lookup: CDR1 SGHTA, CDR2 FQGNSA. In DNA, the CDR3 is TGTGCCAGCAGCTTAGTGGGGGGTCAATGGGCAGATACGCAGTATTTT. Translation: CASSLVGGQWADTQYF.

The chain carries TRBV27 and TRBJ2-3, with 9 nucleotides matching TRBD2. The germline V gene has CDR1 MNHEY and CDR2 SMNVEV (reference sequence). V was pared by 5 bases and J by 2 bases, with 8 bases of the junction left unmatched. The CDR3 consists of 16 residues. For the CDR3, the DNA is TGTGCCAGCAGTGAGTCGACTAGCGGTCACACAGATACGCAGTATTTT. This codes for CASSESTSGHTDTQYF.

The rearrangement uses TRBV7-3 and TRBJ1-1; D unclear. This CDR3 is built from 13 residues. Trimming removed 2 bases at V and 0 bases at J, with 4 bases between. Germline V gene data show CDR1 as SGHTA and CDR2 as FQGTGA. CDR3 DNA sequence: TGTGCCAGCAGCTTATCGGTGAACACTGAAGCTTTCTTT. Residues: CASSLSVNTEAFF.

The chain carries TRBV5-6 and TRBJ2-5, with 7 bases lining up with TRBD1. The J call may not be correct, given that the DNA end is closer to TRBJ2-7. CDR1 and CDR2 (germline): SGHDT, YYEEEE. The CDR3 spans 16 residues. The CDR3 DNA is TGTGCCAGCAGCTTGGTGGGACAGCACTTCTCCTACGAGCAGTACTTC. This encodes CASSLVGQHFSYEQYF.

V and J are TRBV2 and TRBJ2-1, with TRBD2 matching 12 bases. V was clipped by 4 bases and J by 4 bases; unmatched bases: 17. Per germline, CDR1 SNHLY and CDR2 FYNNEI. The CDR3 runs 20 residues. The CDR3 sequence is CASSVLVVGPSGGGYNEQFF. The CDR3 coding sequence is TGTGCCAGCAGTGTCTTAGTAGTTGGTCCTAGCGGGGGGGGATACAATGAGCAGTTCTTC.

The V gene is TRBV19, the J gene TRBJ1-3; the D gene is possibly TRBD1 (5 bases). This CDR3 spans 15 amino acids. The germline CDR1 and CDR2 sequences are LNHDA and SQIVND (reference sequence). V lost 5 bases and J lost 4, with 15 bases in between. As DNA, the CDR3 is TGTGCCAGTAGTCCCAATGGAGGGGCCGGAAACACCATATATTTT. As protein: CASSPNGGAGNTIYF.

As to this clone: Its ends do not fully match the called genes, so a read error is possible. Here the CDR3 reads CASTITADSPLHF. In nucleotides, the CDR3 is TGTGCCAGTACTATAACCGCGGATTCACCCCTCCACTTT. This sequence joins TRBV19 and TRBJ1-6; the D is unclear. CDR1 is LNHDA and CDR2 is SQIVND in the germline V gene (reference sequence). The CDR3 runs to 13 residues.

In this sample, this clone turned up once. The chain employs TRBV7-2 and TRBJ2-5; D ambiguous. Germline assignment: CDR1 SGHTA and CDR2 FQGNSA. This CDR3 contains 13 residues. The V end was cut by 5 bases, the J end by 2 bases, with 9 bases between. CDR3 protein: CASSPSTQETQYF. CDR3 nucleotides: TGTGCCAGCAGCCCTTCTACGCAAGAGACCCAGTACTTC.

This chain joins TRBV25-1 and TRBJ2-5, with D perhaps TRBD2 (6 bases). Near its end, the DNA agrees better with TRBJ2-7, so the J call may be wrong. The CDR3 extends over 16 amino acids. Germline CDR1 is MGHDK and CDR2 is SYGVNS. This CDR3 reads CASSEGVGGSSYEQYF. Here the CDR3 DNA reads TGTGCCAGCAGTGAAGGTGTGGGAGGATCCTCCTACGAGCAGTACTTC.

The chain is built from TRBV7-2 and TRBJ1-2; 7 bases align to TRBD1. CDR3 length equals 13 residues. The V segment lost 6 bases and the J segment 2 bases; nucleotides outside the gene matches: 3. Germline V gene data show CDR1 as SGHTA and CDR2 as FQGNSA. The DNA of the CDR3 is TGTGCCAGCAGACAACAGGGGAACTATGGCTACACCTTC. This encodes CASRQQGNYGYTF.